The 32 T cell receptor beta chains presented below share a single source sample, sequenced in a study of molecular identifiers for immune sequencing clone quantification. TCRdb itself ran the PCR reads through MiXCR, one entry per CDR3 protein. The table includes around 480,000 distinct CDR3 sequences, roughly 25% detected once. The source material was naive CD8+ T cells from blood, with Jurkat cell RNA spiked in. Subset defined: FACS-sorted CD8+CD4-CCR7+CD45RA+ naive T cells. Receptors originate from a human donor in good health. Some libraries in this study had Jurkat cell RNA spiked in.

This clonotype was seen many times. V and J are TRBV13 and TRBJ2-7; 13 positions match TRBD2. This CDR3 has 15 amino acids. CDR1 and CDR2 from the germline V gene are PRHDT and FYEKMQ (reference sequence). V shed 5 bases and J 2 bases; nucleotides not matched to a gene: 3. In DNA, the CDR3 is TGTGCCAGCAGCCCACTAGCGGGAGGGGCCTACGAGCAGTACTTC. Protein: CASSPLAGGAYEQYF.

Turning to this clonotype: Since a much larger clone is just one base distant, this may be a read error. The rearrangement links TRBV3-1 to TRBJ1-1, with D unresolved. The germline CDR1 and CDR2 sequences are LGHDT and YNNKEL (reference sequence). The CDR3 runs 14 residues. Trimming left V 6 bases short and J 10 bases short, with 21 bases between. The CDR3 DNA follows: TGTGCCAGCAGGCCGGCAACCGGAGTTTTCGGAGCTTTCTTT. Its protein product is CASRPATGVFGAFF.

There are a few counts of this clonotype. The rearrangement uses TRBV4-3 and TRBJ2-3; unclear D gene. From germline, CDR1 is LGHNA and CDR2 YSLEER. This CDR3 is built from 15 residues. V dropped 0 bases and J dropped 1 base, with 8 bases sitting between them. The chain's CDR3 is CASSQEGIRTDTQYF. For the CDR3, the DNA is TGCGCCAGCAGCCAAGAAGGGATTCGCACAGATACGCAGTATTTT.

This clonotype was seen only a few times. The chain employs TRBV11-2 and TRBJ2-3; possible D gene TRBD1, 5 bases. Trimming shortened V by 0 bases and J by 2 bases, and 18 bases separated the two germline ends. Germline V gene sequence: CDR1 SGHAT, CDR2 FQNNGV. This CDR3 spans 18 amino acids. This CDR3 is CASSLDHGAGPYTDTQYF. CDR3 coding DNA: TGTGCCAGCAGCTTAGATCATGGGGCAGGGCCATACACAGATACGCAGTATTTT.

V is TRBV18 and J is TRBJ2-7; D is tentatively TRBD1 or TRBD2 (5 bases each). V lost 3 bases, J lost 5 bases, and 17 bases lay in between. This CDR3 region has 15 residues. Germline loops: CDR1 KGHSH, CDR2 LQKENI. As DNA, the CDR3 is TGTGCCAGCTCACCTTTCCGGGAAGGGGCCCACGAGCAGTACTTC. It codes for CASSPFREGAHEQYF.

Note on this clonotype: One end of the junction fails to match germline, which may point to a read error. This chain uses TRBV12-3 or TRBV12-4 with TRBJ2-2; 8 bases are a match to TRBD2. The CDR3 contains 17 residues. For the CDR3, the DNA is TGTGCCAGCAGATATTCTACCGGGGGGGCCAGAACCGGGGAACTGTTTTTT. It is translated as CASRYSTGGARTGELFF.

Of note for this clonotype: Sequence at one end of the junction differs from germline and may be a read error. J is TRBJ2-3 and V is TRBV13; unclear D gene. The CDR3 totals 14 residues. Germline V gene sequence: CDR1 PRHDT, CDR2 FYEKMQ (reference sequence). CDR3 coding DNA: TGTGCCAGCGGCTTGGACGGAGGCACAGATACGCAGTATTTT. It specifies CASGLDGGTDTQYF.

The chain is built from TRBV5-3 and TRBJ2-7, with 14 bases identical to TRBD2. TRBV5-3 is assigned to the ORF class and has an uncertain function. The CDR3 runs 17 residues. V shed 8 bases, J shed 5 bases, and the junction held 15 bases outside the gene matches. The CDR3 spells CASSPGTSGSVRHEQYF. The DNA of the CDR3 is TGTGCCAGCAGCCCGGGGACTAGCGGGAGTGTTCGCCACGAGCAGTACTTC.

This clonotype showed up just a few times. The chain recombines TRBV20-1 with TRBJ2-3, with TRBD2 matching over 12 bases. Germline assignment: CDR1 DFQATT and CDR2 SNEGSKA (reference sequence). The CDR3 covers 19 residues. Unmatched junction bases numbered 13, after V lost 0 bases and J lost 3 bases. The CDR3 DNA sequence: TGCAGTGCTAGAGATCTGCGGCTAGCGGGGGGGCCTGGGACAGATACGCAGTATTTT. Translating it yields CSARDLRLAGGPGTDTQYF.

In regard to this clonotype: This clone may be a read error of a much larger clone one base away. The chain has TRBV13 and TRBJ1-5; D is unclear. Germline V gene data show CDR1 as PRHDT and CDR2 as FYEKMQ (reference sequence). The CDR3 totals 16 residues. V shed 4 bases and J shed 2 bases, with 15 bases lying between them. The CDR3 loop is CASSSGPSRGNQPQHF. The CDR3 DNA is TGTGCCAGCAGCTCAGGTCCGTCCCGAGGCAATCAGCCCCAGCATTTT.

The CDR3 is CASSFTEGVQPQHF. The CDR3 DNA sequence: TGTGCCAGCAGTTTCACGGAGGGGGTACAGCCCCAGCATTTT. This chain connects TRBV12-3 or TRBV12-4 to TRBJ1-5; D might be TRBD1 (6 bases). Trimming took 3 bases from V and 7 from J, leaving 13 bases between them. The CDR3 is 14 amino acids.

As DNA, the CDR3 is TGTGCCAGCAGATCTCGGGGGCCGTACCAAGAGACCCAGTACTTC. It is translated as CASRSRGPYQETQYF. This chain connects TRBV27 to TRBJ2-5, with D perhaps matching TRBD1 or TRBD2 (6 bases each). Trimming removed 6 bases from V and 0 bases from J, with 14 bases in between. Germline CDR1 MNHEY, CDR2 SMNVEV (reference sequence). The CDR3 has 15 residues.

The chain couples TRBV20-1 to TRBJ2-5, with 11 nucleotides matching TRBD2. This CDR3 is 18 amino acids long. Per germline, CDR1 DFQATT and CDR2 SNEGSKA (reference sequence). V dropped 5 bases and J dropped 1; count of bases not matched to a gene: 15. The CDR3 DNA follows: TGCAGTGCTTCTCCGTTAGCGGGGGGGCCCTTATCCCAAGAGACCCAGTACTTC. Translation gives CSASPLAGGPLSQETQYF.

The rearrangement links TRBV27 to TRBJ2-1; D gene unclear. CDR3 length: 11 residues. CDR1 and CDR2 (germline): MNHEY, SMNVEV (reference sequence). V lost 6 bases and J lost 8, with 8 bases in between. CDR3 DNA: TGTGCCAGCAGAGTAGATTATGAGCAGTTCTTC. Protein product: CASRVDYEQFF.

This clonotype was observed a handful of times. The rearrangement links TRBV27 to TRBJ2-1; D not certain. The CDR3 runs 15 residues. The germline CDR1 and CDR2 sequences are MNHEY and SMNVEV (reference sequence). Trimming removed 6 bases at V and 3 bases at J, with 15 bases between. In DNA, the CDR3 is TGTGCCAGCAGCCCCGGGCCCCTGGGCTACAATGAGCAGTTCTTC. Its translation is CASSPGPLGYNEQFF.

This clonotype has only a few counts. The chain recombines TRBV27 with TRBJ1-5; 7 positions match TRBD1. In germline, CDR1 is MNHEY, CDR2 SMNVEV (reference sequence). The CDR3 spans 17 residues. J was trimmed by 9 bases and V by 2 bases; bases with no gene match: 16. CDR3 in amino acids: CASSLSSLQGSRWPQHF. CDR3 DNA sequence: TGTGCCAGCAGTTTAAGCTCGCTACAGGGGTCGCGGTGGCCCCAGCATTTT.

This clonotype was seen only a few times. This sequence joins TRBV27 and TRBJ2-7; 10 bases are shared with TRBD1. The CDR3 is made up of 16 amino acids. The trim removed 4 bases at V and 6 bases at J, leaving 12 bases unmatched. Germline V lookup: CDR1 MNHEY, CDR2 SMNVEV (reference sequence). The CDR3 here is CASSSTAGTGVGEQYF. As DNA, the CDR3 is TGTGCCAGCAGTTCGACCGCCGGGACAGGGGTAGGCGAGCAGTACTTC.

This sequence joins TRBV7-9 and TRBJ1-6, with TRBD1 as a possible D gene (5 bases). The length of the CDR3 is 13 residues. Between the trimmed V and J ends, which lost 4 bases and 10 bases, there was a span of 11 bases. Germline CDR1 reads SEHNR; CDR2 reads FQNEAQ (reference sequence). The CDR3 region has the DNA TGTGCCAGCAGCTCAGCAGGGTACTCACCCCTCCACTTT. Protein product: CASSSAGYSPLHF.

On this clonotype itself: One end of the junction varies from germline; a read error may be responsible. The rearrangement joins TRBV11-2 to TRBJ2-3; 9 positions agree with TRBD2. Germline V gene data show CDR1 as SGHAT and CDR2 as FQNNGV. The CDR3 covers 18 residues. The CDR3 is CASSVSGGSSSGTATQYF. CDR3 bases: TGTGCCAGCAGCGTTAGCGGGGGTTCCTCGTCTGGCACAGCTACGCAGTATTTT. Combining the CDR3 with reference TRBV11-2 and TRBJ2-3 gives the whole variable domain EAGVAQSPRYKIIEKRQSVAFWCNPISGHATLYWYQQILGQGPKLLIQFQNNGVVDDSQLPKDRFSAERLKGVDSTLKIQPAKLEDSAVYLCASSVSGGSSSGTATQYFGPGTRLTVL.

About this clonotype: Just one base apart from a much larger clone, this may be a read error. This CDR3 fails to terminate in the conserved phenylalanine or tryptophan, so it likely reflects a read error. The V gene is TRBV7-9, the J gene TRBJ1-2, with TRBD1 matching 9 bases. The CDR3 has 19 residues. V was pared by 6 bases and J by 3 bases, with 20 bases of the junction left unmatched. Germline V CDR1 and CDR2: SEHNR, FQNEAQ (reference sequence). Here the CDR3 DNA reads TGTGCCAGCAGAGGTTTTTCCCGACCCGGACAGGGGTTTGACTATGGCTACACCCTC. Its translation: CASRGFSRPGQGFDYGYTL.

The CDR3, as DNA: TGTGCCAGCACCGAGACAGGATTTGGCAATCAGCCCCAGCATTTT. Residues: CASTETGFGNQPQHF. This chain joins TRBV6-6 and TRBJ1-5; possible D gene TRBD1, 6 bases. Trimming removed 7 bases from V and 2 bases from J, with 15 bases in between. The length of the CDR3 is 15 residues. In germline, CDR1 is MNHNY, CDR2 SVGAGI (reference sequence).

This clonotype turned up a few times. The chain joins TRBV7-2 to TRBJ2-2; D is possibly TRBD1 (5 bases). V was pared by 3 bases and J by 0 bases, with 29 bases between. CDR1 and CDR2 (germline): SGHTA, FQGNSA. The CDR3 contains 22 residues. DNA of the CDR3: TGTGCCAGCAGCTTGCTATCAACTTCCCGGCCAGGGTTACCCCCGAACACCGGGGAGCTGTTTTTT. It yields the protein CASSLLSTSRPGLPPNTGELFF.

Only a few counts were recorded for this clonotype. This chain uses TRBV18 with TRBJ2-1; D not resolved. The germline V gene encodes CDR1 KGHSH and CDR2 LQKENI. The CDR3 is 16 amino acids. Between the trimmed V and J ends, which lost 2 bases and 2 bases, there was a span of 13 bases. In DNA, the CDR3 is TGTGCCAGCTCACCATCAACCCCGGCCCCCTACAATGAGCAGTTCTTC. Residues: CASSPSTPAPYNEQFF.

This clonotype came up a few times. The chain employs TRBV18 and TRBJ2-3; D unclear. The germline V gene encodes CDR1 KGHSH and CDR2 LQKENI. The CDR3 is made up of 14 amino acids. With 4 bases removed from V and 0 bases from J, the gap between germline ends came to 8 bases. In DNA, the CDR3 is TGTGCCAGCTCACAGGAATTTAGCACAGATACGCAGTATTTT. It codes for CASSQEFSTDTQYF.

The chain couples TRBV30 to TRBJ2-3, with D possibly matching TRBD2 (6 bases). CDR3 size: 14 residues. The V gene lost 2 bases and the J gene lost 6 bases, with 15 bases spanning the gap. Germline V lookup: CDR1 GTSNPN, CDR2 SVGIG (reference sequence). CDR3 nucleotides: TGTGCCTGGAGTCCGAGACTAGAGTGGGATACGCAGTATTTT. It specifies CAWSPRLEWDTQYF.

This CDR3 is CASSQDSRGQTQYF. The CDR3 nucleotides are TGCGCCAGCAGCCAAGATTCCAGGGGGCAGACCCAGTACTTC. The chain is built from TRBV4-3 and TRBJ2-5; 8 positions match TRBD1. In germline, CDR1 is LGHNA, CDR2 YSLEER. The junction had 3 bases not matched to a gene; V was cut back by 0 bases and J by 6 bases. The CDR3 loop spans 14 amino acids.

This clonotype was found once. The CDR3 region is CASSSTAFSGANVLTF. The CDR3 coding sequence is TGTGCCAGCAGTTCGACAGCATTCTCTGGGGCCAACGTCCTGACTTTC. The genes are TRBV27 and TRBJ2-6; maybe TRBD1 (5 bases). V was pared by 4 bases and J by 0 bases, with 10 bases between. From germline, CDR1 is MNHEY and CDR2 SMNVEV (reference sequence). The CDR3 loop spans 16 amino acids. Supplemented by reference TRBV27 and TRBJ2-6, the full variable domain reads EAQVTQNPRYLITVTGKKLTVTCSQNMNHEYMSWYRQDPGLGLRQIYYSMNVEVTDKGDVPEGYKVSRKEKRNFPLILESPSPNQTSLYFCASSSTAFSGANVLTFGAGSRLTVL.

This chain connects TRBV19 to TRBJ2-7; 7 nucleotides line up with TRBD1. CDR1 is LNHDA and CDR2 is SQIVND in the germline V gene (reference sequence). The CDR3 has 15 amino acids. Trimming took 3 bases from V and 2 from J; bases not matched to a gene: 7. The CDR3 region is CASSIVGGKTYEQYF. CDR3 DNA: TGTGCCAGTAGTATTGTAGGGGGCAAAACCTACGAGCAGTACTTC.

In its sample, this clonotype was seen a few times. CDR3 region: CAWSLRGALQGQFF. CDR3 bases: TGTGCCTGGAGTCTCCGGGGGGCTCTACAGGGACAGTTCTTC. This chain connects TRBV30 to TRBJ2-1; D perhaps matches TRBD2 (7 bases). The germline V gene encodes CDR1 GTSNPN and CDR2 SVGIG (reference sequence). Trimming took 2 bases from V and 13 from J, leaving 21 bases between them. The length of the CDR3 is 14 residues. The entire variable domain, with the rest obtained from reference TRBV30 and TRBJ2-1, is as follows: SQTIHQWPATLVQPVGSPLSLECTVEGTSNPNLYWYRQAAGRGLQLLFYSVGIGQISSEVPQNLSASRPQDRQFILSSKKLLLSDSGFYLCAWSLRGALQGQFFGPGTRLTVL.

There are a few counts of this clonotype. J is TRBJ2-7 and V is TRBV28; 7 positions match TRBD1. The germline V gene has CDR1 MDHEN and CDR2 SYDVKM. The ends lost 6 bases at V and 5 bases at J; junction bases unmatched: 10. This CDR3 is built from 14 residues. CDR3 nucleotide sequence: TGTGCCAGCAGCCCAGGGGGTCGGGCGGACGAGCAGTACTTC. Encoded protein: CASSPGGRADEQYF.

The rearrangement joins TRBV7-9 to TRBJ1-4; D call uncertain. V was pared by 5 bases and J by 7 bases, with 14 bases between. This CDR3 contains 14 residues. Germline lookup yields CDR1 SEHNR and CDR2 FQNEAQ (reference sequence). As DNA, the CDR3 is TGTGCCAGCAGCGCTCCCAACCCTACTGAAAAACTGTTTTTT. This gives the protein CASSAPNPTEKLFF.

In the case of this clonotype: Relative to the germline gene, one junction end is altered; a read error may explain this. The chain carries TRBV2 and TRBJ1-1, with D hard to call. Germline CDR1 reads SNHLY; CDR2 reads FYNNEI. The CDR3 extends over 13 amino acids. CDR3 bases: TGTGCCCGCAGTGTAGCGGGCGGCACTGAAGCTTTCTTT. The encoded protein is CARSVAGGTEAFF.